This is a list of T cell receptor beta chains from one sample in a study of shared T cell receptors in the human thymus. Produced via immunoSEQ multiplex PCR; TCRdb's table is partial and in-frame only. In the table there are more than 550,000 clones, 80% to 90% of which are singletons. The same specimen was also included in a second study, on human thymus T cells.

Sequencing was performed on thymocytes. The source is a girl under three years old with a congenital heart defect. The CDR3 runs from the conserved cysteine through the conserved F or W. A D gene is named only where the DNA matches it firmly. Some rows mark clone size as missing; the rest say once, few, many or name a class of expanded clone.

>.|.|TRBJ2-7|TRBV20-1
CSARDRREQYF
TGCAGTGCTAGAGACAGGAGGGAGCAGTACTTC
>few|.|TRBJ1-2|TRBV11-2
CASSHRWGVGGGYTF
TGTGCCAGCAGCCACAGGTGGGGGGTAGGAGGTGGCTACACCTTC
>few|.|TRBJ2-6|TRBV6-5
CASSYEPISGANVLTF
TGTGCCAGCAGTTACGAGCCGATCTCTGGGGCCAACGTCCTGACTTTC
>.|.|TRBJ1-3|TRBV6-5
CASSYSSTGGLNTIYF
TGTGCCAGCAGTTACTCGAGTACGGGGGGCCTCAACACCATATATTTT
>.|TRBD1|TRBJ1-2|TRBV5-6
CASSRLRDRVGLGYTF
TGTGCCAGCAGCCGGCTACGGGACAGGGTTGGTTTAGGCTACACCTTC
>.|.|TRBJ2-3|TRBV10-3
CAISESAAGPRDYKSTDTQYF
TGTGCCATCAGTGAGTCGGCGGCGGGGCCCCGGGATTATAAGAGCACAGATACGCAGTATTTT
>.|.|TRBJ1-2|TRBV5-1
CASSLGGHGYTF
TGCGCCAGCAGCTTGGGAGGGCATGGCTACACCTTC
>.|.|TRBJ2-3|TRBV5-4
CASSLWGGADTQYF
TGTGCCAGCAGCTTGTGGGGGGGGGCTGATACGCAGTATTTT
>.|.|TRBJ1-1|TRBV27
CASSLSMTATGTEAFF
TGTGCCAGCAGTTTATCGATGACAGCCACGGGCACTGAAGCTTTCTTT
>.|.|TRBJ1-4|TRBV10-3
CAISESGHRGLPTNEKLFF
TGTGCCATCAGTGAGTCGGGACACCGAGGCCTACCAACTAATGAAAAACTGTTTTTT
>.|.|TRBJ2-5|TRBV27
CASSLQGLGYGTQYF
TGTGCCAGCAGTTTACAGGGGCTAGGCTACGGGACCCAGTACTTC
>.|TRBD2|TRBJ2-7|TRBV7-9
CASSLDGGDEQYF
TGTGCCAGCAGCTTAGACGGGGGGGACGAGCAGTACTTC
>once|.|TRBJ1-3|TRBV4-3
CASSHTLGDTIYF
TGCGCCAGCAGCCATACCTTGGGAGACACCATATATTTT
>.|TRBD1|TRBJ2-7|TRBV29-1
CSVAPDRAYEQYF
TGCAGCGTGGCCCCGGACAGGGCCTACGAGCAGTACTTC
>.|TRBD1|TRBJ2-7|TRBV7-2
CASSFGPGQGTYEQYF
TGTGCCAGCAGCTTCGGACCGGGACAGGGGACCTACGAGCAGTACTTC
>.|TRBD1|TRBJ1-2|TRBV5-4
CASSKTGGGGVNYGYTF
TGTGCCAGCAGCAAGACAGGGGGCGGCGGGGTAAACTATGGCTACACCTTC
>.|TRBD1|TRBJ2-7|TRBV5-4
CASSLGQGEYF
TGTGCCAGCAGTCTTGGACAGGGAGAGTACTTC
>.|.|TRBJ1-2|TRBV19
CASSWVVGGENGYTF
TGTGCCAGTAGTTGGGTGGTTGGCGGAGAAAATGGCTACACCTTC
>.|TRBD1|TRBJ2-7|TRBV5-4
CASSLAVSGGSYEQYF
TGTGCCAGCAGCTTGGCCGTATCAGGGGGATCCTACGAGCAGTACTTC
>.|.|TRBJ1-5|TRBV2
CASSELPGSQPQHF
TGTGCCAGCAGTGAATTGCCGGGGAGTCAGCCCCAGCATTTT
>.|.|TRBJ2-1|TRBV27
CASRDNRYNEQFF
TGTGCCAGCCGAGACAACCGCTACAATGAGCAGTTCTTC
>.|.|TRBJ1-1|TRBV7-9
CASSPRIRGAEAFF
TGTGCCAGCAGCCCTCGAATCAGGGGAGCTGAAGCTTTCTTT
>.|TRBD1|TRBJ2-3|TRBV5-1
CASSSSGTGAKDTQYF
TGCGCCAGCAGCTCTTCCGGGACAGGGGCTAAAGATACGCAGTATTTT
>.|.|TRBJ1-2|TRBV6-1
CASRVGRLYGYTF
TGTGCCAGCAGAGTAGGGAGACTCTATGGCTACACCTTC
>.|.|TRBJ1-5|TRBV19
CASSIRRYSNQPQHF
TGTGCCAGTAGTATCCGCAGATATAGCAATCAGCCCCAGCATTTT
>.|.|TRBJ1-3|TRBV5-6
CASGRVSGNTIYF
TGTGCCAGCGGGAGGGTATCTGGAAACACCATATATTTT
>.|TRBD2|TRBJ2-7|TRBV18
CASSPPLAGKDSYEQYF
TGTGCCAGCTCACCACCGCTAGCGGGCAAGGATTCCTACGAGCAGTACTTC
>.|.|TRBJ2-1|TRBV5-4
CASAPPGGGGSHNEQFF
TGTGCCAGCGCACCGCCGGGGGGCGGGGGCTCTCACAATGAGCAGTTCTTC
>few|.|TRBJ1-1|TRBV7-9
CASSSTWGGEAFF
TGTGCCAGCAGCTCCACCTGGGGGGGTGAAGCTTTCTTT
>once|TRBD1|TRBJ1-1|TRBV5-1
CASSWPGTGGGMNTEAFF
TGCGCCAGCAGCTGGCCTGGGACAGGGGGCGGCATGAACACTGAAGCTTTCTTT
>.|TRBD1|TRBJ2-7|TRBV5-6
CASSWTLPGTASYEQYF
TGTGCCAGCAGCTGGACCCTCCCCGGGACAGCCTCCTACGAGCAGTACTTC
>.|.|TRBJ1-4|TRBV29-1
CSVVFQEEGREEKLFF
TGCAGCGTTGTTTTTCAGGAAGAGGGTAGGGAGGAAAAACTGTTTTTT
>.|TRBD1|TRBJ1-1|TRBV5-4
CASSFFTGVSEAFF
TGTGCCAGCAGCTTCTTTACAGGGGTCTCTGAAGCTTTCTTT
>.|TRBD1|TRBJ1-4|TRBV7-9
CASSLGRDRDEKLFF
TGTGCCAGCAGCTTGGGCCGGGACAGGGATGAAAAACTGTTTTTT
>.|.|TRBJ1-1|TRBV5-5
CASSLGIVGQSFSGPEAFF
TGTGCCAGCAGCTTGGGTATTGTCGGACAGAGCTTTTCGGGCCCTGAAGCTTTCTTT
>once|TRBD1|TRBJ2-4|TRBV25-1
CASSLGTAGNIQYF
TGTGCCAGCAGCCTTGGGACAGCTGGAAACATTCAGTACTTC
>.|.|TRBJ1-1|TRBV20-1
CSARVRTEAFF
TGCAGTGCTAGAGTCCGGACTGAAGCTTTCTTT
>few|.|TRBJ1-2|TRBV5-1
CASSPRVGIDYGYTF
TGCGCCAGCAGTCCGAGGGTGGGGATCGACTATGGCTACACCTTC
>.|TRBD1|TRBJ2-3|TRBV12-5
CASGSPGTGGTDTQYF
TGTGCTAGTGGTTCCCCCGGGACAGGGGGCACAGATACGCAGTATTTT
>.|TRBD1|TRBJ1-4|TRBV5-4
CASSRTGTGVKEKLFF
TGTGCCAGCAGCAGGACCGGGACAGGGGTCAAAGAAAAACTGTTTTTT
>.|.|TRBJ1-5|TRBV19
CASSPAGYQPQHF
TGTGCCAGTAGTCCGGCGGGGTACCAGCCCCAGCATTTT
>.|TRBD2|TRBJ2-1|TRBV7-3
CASSLRQRGATEQFF
TGTGCCAGCAGCCTCCGCCAGCGGGGGGCGACGGAGCAGTTCTTC
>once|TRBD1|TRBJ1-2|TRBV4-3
CASSHFGDRGMVRGYTF
TGCGCCAGCAGCCATTTTGGCGACAGGGGGATGGTTAGGGGCTACACCTTC
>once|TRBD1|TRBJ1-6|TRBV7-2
CASSVSIGDRDFYNSPLHF
TGTGCCAGCAGCGTCAGCATAGGGGACAGGGACTTTTATAATTCACCCCTCCACTTT
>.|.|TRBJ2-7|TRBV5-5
CASSLCGRCEQYF
TGTGCCAGCAGCTTGTGTGGGCGATGCGAGCAGTACTTC
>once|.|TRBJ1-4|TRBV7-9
CASSDGLHFNEKLFF
TGTGCCAGCAGTGACGGACTACACTTTAATGAAAAACTGTTTTTT
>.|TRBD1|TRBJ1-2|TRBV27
CASSFGTGGYGYTF
TGTGCCAGCAGTTTCGGGACAGGGGGCTATGGCTACACCTTC
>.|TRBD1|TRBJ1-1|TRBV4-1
CASSRSDRGETEAFF
TGCGCCAGCAGCCGATCGGACAGGGGCGAAACTGAAGCTTTCTTT
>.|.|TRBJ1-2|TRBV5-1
CASSLAELETRKNYGYTF
TGCGCCAGCAGCTTGGCTGAGTTAGAAACCCGAAAGAACTATGGCTACACCTTC
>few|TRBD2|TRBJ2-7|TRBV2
CASSEPQRDARNEQYF
TGTGCCAGCAGTGAACCCCAGCGGGACGCCCGGAACGAGCAGTACTTC
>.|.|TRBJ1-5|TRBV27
CASSSVGSEGPQHF
TGTGCCAGCAGTTCGGTAGGGTCTGAGGGGCCCCAGCATTTT
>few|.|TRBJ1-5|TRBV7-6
CASSPGSDDSNQPQHF
TGTGCCAGCAGCCCCGGGTCAGACGATAGCAATCAGCCCCAGCATTTT
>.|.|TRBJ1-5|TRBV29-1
CSVRTPGGSQPQHF
TGCAGCGTTCGCACGCCGGGGGGAAGTCAGCCCCAGCATTTT